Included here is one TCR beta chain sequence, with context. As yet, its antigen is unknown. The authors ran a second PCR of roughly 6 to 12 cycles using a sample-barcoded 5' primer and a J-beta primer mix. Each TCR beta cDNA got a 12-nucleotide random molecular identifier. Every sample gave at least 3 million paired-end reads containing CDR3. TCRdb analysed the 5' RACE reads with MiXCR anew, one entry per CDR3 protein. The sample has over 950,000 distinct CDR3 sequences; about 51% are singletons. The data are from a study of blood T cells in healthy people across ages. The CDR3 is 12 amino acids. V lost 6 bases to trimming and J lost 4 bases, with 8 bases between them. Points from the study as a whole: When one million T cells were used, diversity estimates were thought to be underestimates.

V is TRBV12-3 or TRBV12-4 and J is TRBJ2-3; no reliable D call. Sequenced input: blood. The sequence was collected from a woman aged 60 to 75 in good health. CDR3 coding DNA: TGTGCCAGCAGGCTAGAGGCAGATACGCAGTATTTT. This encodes CASRLEADTQYF.